A single sample is the source of the 3 T cell receptor beta chains below, sequenced in a study of T cells in Graves' hyperthyroidism and ophthalmopathy. TCR beta CDR3 regions were amplified from RNA transcripts. First-round RT-PCR of the TCR CDR3 relied on the HTBI primer set. TCRdb reprocessed the multiplex PCR reads via MiXCR and lists one record per CDR3 protein. Among approximately 400,000 distinct CDR3 sequences, around 15% were seen once, and the ten largest hold around a fifth. Source material: blood. All receptors come from a woman in her twenties or thirties with Graves' ophthalmopathy.

This clonotype was seen at least ten times. The CDR3 region has the DNA TGTGCCAGCAGTTTACCCCCCAGGACACTGAACACTGAAGCTTTCTTT. Translating it yields CASSLPPRTLNTEAFF. The chain combines TRBV12-3 or TRBV12-4 with TRBJ1-1, with a possible D match to TRBD1 (5 bases). The CDR3 length is 16 residues. Trimming took off 2 bases at V and 0 bases at J, with 13 bases between the two ends.

This chain uses TRBV4-1 with TRBJ1-5; D remains ambiguous. Germline lookup yields CDR1 MGHRA and CDR2 YSYEKL. V was trimmed by 3 bases and J by 5 bases, leaving 11 bases between them. The CDR3 consists of 14 residues. The CDR3 DNA reads as TGCGCCAGCAGCCACTCGGACGGAGATCAGCCCCAGCATTTT. Translation gives CASSHSDGDQPQHF.

In its sample, this clonotype was seen many times. This rearrangement joins TRBV13 to TRBJ1-1, with D unresolved. The CDR3 runs to 16 residues. V lost 3 bases to trimming and J lost 1 base, with 15 bases between them. Germline V gene sequence: CDR1 PRHDT, CDR2 FYEKMQ (reference sequence). The CDR3 protein is CASSLVGTAKNTEAFF. The CDR3 nucleotides read TGTGCCAGCAGCTTGGTAGGTACAGCAAAGAACACTGAAGCTTTCTTT.